This is a list of T cell receptor beta chains from one sample in a study of T cells after yellow fever vaccination. TCRdb re-analysed the 5' RACE reads in MiXCR, keeping a single row per CDR3 protein. Altogether about 430,000 distinct CDR3 sequences are present, around 20% being singletons, with the ten largest covering roughly a sixth. Sequenced here: PBMCs, sampled before the yellow fever booster vaccination. Receptor source: a man between 18 and 29 years old who received the YFV17D yellow fever vaccine. Both conserved end residues are part of each CDR3. D genes are given only for firm matches. Clone size is given for some rows only: seen once, a few or many times, or a class if the clone is expanded.

CDR3 DNA,CDR3 protein,V gene,D gene,J gene,clone size,CDR3 length
TGTGCCAGCTCACCATCACCTCTTGACAATCAGCCCCAGCATTTT,CASSPSPLDNQPQHF,TRBV18,NA,TRBJ1-5,NA,15
TGTGCCAGCAGCTTGGTAGGAGGAGGGGACATCGCCAAAAACATTCAGTACTTC,CASSLVGGGDIAKNIQYF,TRBV5-6,NA,TRBJ2-4,NA,18
TGCAGTGCTAGAGATCGAGCGGGGGGGCGCGAGCAGTTCTTC,CSARDRAGGREQFF,TRBV20-1,TRBD2,TRBJ2-1,NA,14
TGTGCCAGCAGTTCAGCAGAAGAGACCCAGTACTTC,CASSSAEETQYF,TRBV6-2/TRBV6-3,NA,TRBJ2-5,many,12
TGTGCCAGCAGCCCCCGACCGTTTACTAGCGGGGGTACCTACAATGAGCAGTTCTTC,CASSPRPFTSGGTYNEQFF,TRBV7-6,TRBD2,TRBJ2-1,NA,19
TGTGCCAGCAGTTACGGGACAGAGAGCGGGACTAGCGGGGGGCTTGACACAGATACGCAGTATTTT,CASSYGTESGTSGGLDTDTQYF,TRBV6-6,TRBD2,TRBJ2-3,few,22
TGTGCCAGCAGCTACGTTTCGGGCAGGCGGGATGATCAGCCCCAGCATTTT,CASSYVSGRRDDQPQHF,TRBV7-8,NA,TRBJ1-5,once,17
TGTGCCAGCAAGCTGCAAGCCGGGGGCTACACCTTC,CASKLQAGGYTF,TRBV12-3/TRBV12-4,NA,TRBJ1-2,many,12
TGTGCCAGCAGTTTAACTGGGCCCACTGAAGCTTTCTTT,CASSLTGPTEAFF,TRBV12-3/TRBV12-4,NA,TRBJ1-1,few,13
TGTGCCAGCAGCTTAGCGTTCTCTGGGGCCAACGTCCTGACTTTC,CASSLAFSGANVLTF,TRBV7-9,NA,TRBJ2-6,NA,15
TGCGCCAGCAGCCAGGAAACTAGCGGGGGAACGAATACGCAGTATTTT,CASSQETSGGTNTQYF,TRBV4-1,TRBD2,TRBJ2-3,few,16
TGTGCCAGCAGCTTAAGATCCGAACTCCAAGAGACCCAGTACTTC,CASSLRSELQETQYF,TRBV7-6,NA,TRBJ2-5,NA,15
TGTGCCAGCAGCTTATCCCGGGACACTGGAGCAACTAATGAAAAACTGTTTTTT,CASSLSRDTGATNEKLFF,TRBV7-8,NA,TRBJ1-4,NA,18
TGTGCCAGTAAACCCACAGGGGGGGCCGGAGATACGCAGTATTTT,CASKPTGGAGDTQYF,TRBV19,NA,TRBJ2-3,NA,15